Listed below are T cell receptor beta chains from one sample, sequenced in a study of cytomegalovirus exposure and HLA in healthy donors. Method: immunoSEQ multiplex PCR; TCRdb's copy keeps in-frame clones and lacks some. The table records over 150,000 clones, around 80% of them present only once. The specimen sequenced was PBMCs. These receptors originate from a man aged 25-45 years in good health and CMV-seropositive. Each CDR3 is given with its conserved first and last residue. The D gene is left open where the match is weak.

v_gene	j_gene	d_gene	CDR3aa
TRBV6-5	TRBJ1-3	NA	CASSDGASGNTIYF
TRBV27	TRBJ2-1	TRBD1	CASSSLLRRQGRNEQFF
TRBV5-1	TRBJ2-3	NA	CASSLDSFPDTQYF
TRBV28	TRBJ1-5	NA	CASTLGGRQPQHF
TRBV18	TRBJ2-5	TRBD1	CASSPPTGGLVQETQYF
TRBV4-3	TRBJ1-6	TRBD1	CASSQDVGQYNSPLHF
TRBV15	TRBJ2-7	NA	CATSRDPYSLGARNEQYF
TRBV7-8	TRBJ2-7	TRBD2	CASSLGTSGGATRGYEQYF
TRBV18	TRBJ1-5	NA	CASSPSPGVDQPQHF
TRBV7-9	TRBJ2-3	TRBD2	CASSLGLAADTQYF
TRBV5-1	TRBJ2-3	TRBD1	CASSPAGQGTDTQYF
TRBV7-2	TRBJ2-1	TRBD2	CASTVVLAGANEQFF
TRBV6-1	TRBJ1-4	NA	CASSGGRVGEKLFF
TRBV27	TRBJ2-1	TRBD2	CASSPTDGTSGRYNEQFF
TRBV14	TRBJ1-1	NA	CASSQDGEGRNTEAFF
TRBV27	TRBJ1-6	NA	CASSLSPGVNYNSPLHF
TRBV5-1	TRBJ2-2	NA	CASSPLAKNTGELFF
TRBV4-1	TRBJ1-5	NA	CASSQELDQPQHF
TRBV6-5	TRBJ2-3	TRBD1	CASSPVTGVTDTQYF
TRBV27	TRBJ2-2	TRBD1	CASSLTGGTGELFF
TRBV5-1	TRBJ2-3	TRBD2	CASRPPAGGTDTQYF
TRBV7-9	TRBJ1-1	NA	CASSQGSRVGTEAFF
TRBV6-1	TRBJ2-1	NA	CASKIFGSYNEQFF
TRBV9	NA	NA	CASSVGGAAYEQYF
TRBV18	TRBJ2-3	TRBD2	CASLRAGATDTQYF
TRBV6-8	TRBJ1-1	NA	CASSYPRGTNTEAFF
TRBV19	TRBJ1-5	TRBD1	CASSIVQGGQPQHF
TRBV7-9	TRBJ2-6	NA	CASSLEADRSFGANVLTF
TRBV28	TRBJ2-7	NA	CASLSGPNEQYF
TRBV25-1	TRBJ1-2	NA	CASSEGLNYGYTF
TRBV13	TRBJ2-1	NA	CASSCLGTEQFF
TRBV6-1	TRBJ1-3	NA	CASSESGKNDIYF